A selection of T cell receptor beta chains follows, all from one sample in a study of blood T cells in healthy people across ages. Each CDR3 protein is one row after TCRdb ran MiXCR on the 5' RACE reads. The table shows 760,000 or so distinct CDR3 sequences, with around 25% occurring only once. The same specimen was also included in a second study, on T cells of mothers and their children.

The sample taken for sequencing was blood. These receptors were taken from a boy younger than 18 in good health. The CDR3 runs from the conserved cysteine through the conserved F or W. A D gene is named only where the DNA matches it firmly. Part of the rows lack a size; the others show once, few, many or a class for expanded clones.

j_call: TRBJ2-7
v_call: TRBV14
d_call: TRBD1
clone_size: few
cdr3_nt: TGTGCCAGCAGCCAACCGGGACAGGCTTACGAGCAGTACTTC
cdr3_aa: CASSQPGQAYEQYF

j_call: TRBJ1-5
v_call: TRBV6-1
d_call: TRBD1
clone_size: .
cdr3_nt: TGTGCCAGCAGTGTCTTGGACAGGAATCAGCCCCAGCATTTT
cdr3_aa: CASSVLDRNQPQHF

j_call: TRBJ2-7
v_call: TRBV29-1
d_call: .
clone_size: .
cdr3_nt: TGCAGCGTTGTTGAGGGCAACGAGCAGTACTTC
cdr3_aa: CSVVEGNEQYF

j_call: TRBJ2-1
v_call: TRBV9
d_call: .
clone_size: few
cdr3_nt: TGTGCCAGCAGCGACGGGGACCGACCCAATGAGCAGTTCTTC
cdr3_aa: CASSDGDRPNEQFF

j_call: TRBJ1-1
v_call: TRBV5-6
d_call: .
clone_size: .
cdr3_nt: TGTGCCAGCAGCCTAGGGACAATGAGTACGGAAGCTTTCTTT
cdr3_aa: CASSLGTMSTEAFF

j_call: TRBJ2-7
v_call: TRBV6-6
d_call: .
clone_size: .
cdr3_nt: TGTGCCAGCAGTCCCACGGGAATAACATACGAGCAGTACTTC
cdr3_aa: CASSPTGITYEQYF

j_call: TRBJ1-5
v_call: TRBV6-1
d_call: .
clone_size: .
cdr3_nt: TGTGCCAGCAGTGATTTTCAGCCCCAGCATTTT
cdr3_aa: CASSDFQPQHF

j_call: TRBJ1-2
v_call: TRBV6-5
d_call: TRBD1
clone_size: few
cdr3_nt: TGTGCCAGCAGGACGACAGGGGACTATGGCTACACCTTC
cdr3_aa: CASRTTGDYGYTF

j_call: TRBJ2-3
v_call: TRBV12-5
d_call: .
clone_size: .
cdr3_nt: TGTGCTAGTGGTTTGGCCCCGACCACAGATACGCAGTATTTT
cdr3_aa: CASGLAPTTDTQYF

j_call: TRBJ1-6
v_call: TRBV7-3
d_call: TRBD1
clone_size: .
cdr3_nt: TGTGCCAGCAGCCAGGGACAGATTAATTCACCCCTCCACTTT
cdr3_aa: CASSQGQINSPLHF

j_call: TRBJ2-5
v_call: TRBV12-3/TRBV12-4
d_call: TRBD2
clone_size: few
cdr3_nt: TGTGCCAGCAGTGCCGCGGGGGGTGAAGAGACCCAGTACTTC
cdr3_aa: CASSAAGGEETQYF

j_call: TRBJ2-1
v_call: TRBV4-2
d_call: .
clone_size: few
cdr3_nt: TGTGCCAGCAGCCTTTGGACGAAAAACAATGAGCAGTTCTTC
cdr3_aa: CASSLWTKNNEQFF

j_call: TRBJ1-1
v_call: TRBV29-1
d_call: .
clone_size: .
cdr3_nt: TGCAGCGCCATGGTGGAGCCTTTGAACACTGAAGCTTTCTTT
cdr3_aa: CSAMVEPLNTEAFF

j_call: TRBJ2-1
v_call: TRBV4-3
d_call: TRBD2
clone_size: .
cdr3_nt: TGCGCCAGCAGCCACCGGACTAGCGGGGCGTACAATGAGCAGTTCTTC
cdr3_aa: CASSHRTSGAYNEQFF

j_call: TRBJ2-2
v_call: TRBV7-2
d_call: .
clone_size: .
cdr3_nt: TGTGCCAGCAGCCACAACATAAGGGGAACCGGGGAGCTGTTTTTT
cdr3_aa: CASSHNIRGTGELFF

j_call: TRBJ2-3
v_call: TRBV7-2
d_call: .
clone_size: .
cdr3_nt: TGTGCCAGCCTTAGGGATATGTCTAGCACAGATACGCAGTATTTT
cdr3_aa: CASLRDMSSTDTQYF

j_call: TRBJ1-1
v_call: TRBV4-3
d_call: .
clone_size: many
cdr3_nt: TGTGCCAGCAGCCAAGAGGGAGGGACTGAAGCTTTCTTT
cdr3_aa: CASSQEGGTEAFF

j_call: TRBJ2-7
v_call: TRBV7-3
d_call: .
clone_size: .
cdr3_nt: TGTGCCAGCAGCTTAAGTGGGACGGATCTCTCCTACGAGCAGTACTTC
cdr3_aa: CASSLSGTDLSYEQYF

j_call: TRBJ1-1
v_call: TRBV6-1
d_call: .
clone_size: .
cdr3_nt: TGTGCCAGCGGAAGGGCCCTGAACACTGAAGCTTTCTTT
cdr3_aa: CASGRALNTEAFF

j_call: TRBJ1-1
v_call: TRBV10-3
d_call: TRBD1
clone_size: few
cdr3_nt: TGTGCCATCAGTGAGGTCTACAGGGGGAACACTGAAGCTTTCTTT
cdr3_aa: CAISEVYRGNTEAFF

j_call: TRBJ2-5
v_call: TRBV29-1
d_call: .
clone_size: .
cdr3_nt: TGCAGCGTTCGAGACCCCGGGGAGACCCAGTACTTC
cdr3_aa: CSVRDPGETQYF

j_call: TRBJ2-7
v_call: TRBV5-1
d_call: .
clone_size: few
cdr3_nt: TGCGCCAGCAGCATAGGCCCCTCCTACGAGCAGTACTTC
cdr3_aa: CASSIGPSYEQYF

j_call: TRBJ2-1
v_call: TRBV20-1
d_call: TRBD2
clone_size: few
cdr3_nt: TGCAGTGCTAGACCCTCGGGACTAGCGGTCGATGAGCAGTTCTTC
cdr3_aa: CSARPSGLAVDEQFF

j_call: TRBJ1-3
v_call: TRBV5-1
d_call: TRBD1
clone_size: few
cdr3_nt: TGCGCCAGCAGCTCGACCGGGGACAGCTCTGGAAACACCATATATTTT
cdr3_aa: CASSSTGDSSGNTIYF

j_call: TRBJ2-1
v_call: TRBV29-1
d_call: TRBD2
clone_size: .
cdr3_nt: TGCAGCGTTGAGCTTATCAGCGGGAGTAGGTATGAGCAGTTCTTC
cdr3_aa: CSVELISGSRYEQFF

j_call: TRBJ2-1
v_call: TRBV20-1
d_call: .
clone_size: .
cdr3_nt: TGCAGTGCTAGTAGATACGAACCCAATGAGCAGTTCTTC
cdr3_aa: CSASRYEPNEQFF